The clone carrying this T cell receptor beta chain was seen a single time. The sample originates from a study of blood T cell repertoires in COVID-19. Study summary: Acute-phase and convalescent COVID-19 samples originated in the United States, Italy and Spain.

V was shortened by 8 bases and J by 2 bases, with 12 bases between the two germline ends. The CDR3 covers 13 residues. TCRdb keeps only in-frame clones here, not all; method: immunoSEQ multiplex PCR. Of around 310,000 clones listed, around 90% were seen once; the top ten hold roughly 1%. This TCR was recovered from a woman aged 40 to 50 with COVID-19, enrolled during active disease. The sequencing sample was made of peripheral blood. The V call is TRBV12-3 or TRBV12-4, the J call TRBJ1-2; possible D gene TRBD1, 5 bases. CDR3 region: CASSGGGNYGYTF. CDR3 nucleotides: TGTGCCAGCTCGGGCGGGGGAAACTATGGCTACACCTTC.